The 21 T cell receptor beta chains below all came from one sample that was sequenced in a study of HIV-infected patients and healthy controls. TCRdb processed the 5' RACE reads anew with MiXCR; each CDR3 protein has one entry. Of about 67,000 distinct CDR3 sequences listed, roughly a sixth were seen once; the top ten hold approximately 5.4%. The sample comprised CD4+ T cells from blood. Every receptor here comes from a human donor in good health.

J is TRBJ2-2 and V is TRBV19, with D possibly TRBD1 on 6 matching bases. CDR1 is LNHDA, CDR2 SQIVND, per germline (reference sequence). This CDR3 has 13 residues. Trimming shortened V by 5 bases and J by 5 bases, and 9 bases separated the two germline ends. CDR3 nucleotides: TGTGCCAGTAGTTTCGACAGGACCGGGGAGCTGTTTTTT. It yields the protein CASSFDRTGELFF.

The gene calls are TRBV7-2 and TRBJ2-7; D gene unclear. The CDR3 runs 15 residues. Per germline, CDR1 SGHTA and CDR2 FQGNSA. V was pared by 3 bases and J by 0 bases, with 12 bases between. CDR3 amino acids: CASSLHAASSYEQYF. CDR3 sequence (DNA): TGTGCCAGCAGCTTGCATGCGGCAAGCTCCTACGAGCAGTACTTC.

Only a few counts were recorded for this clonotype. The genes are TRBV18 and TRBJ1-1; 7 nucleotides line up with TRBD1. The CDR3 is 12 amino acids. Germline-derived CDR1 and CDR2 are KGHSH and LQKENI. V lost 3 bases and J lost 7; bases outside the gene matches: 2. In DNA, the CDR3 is TGTGCCAGCTCACCGCGGACAGGTGAAGCTTTCTTT. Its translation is CASSPRTGEAFF.

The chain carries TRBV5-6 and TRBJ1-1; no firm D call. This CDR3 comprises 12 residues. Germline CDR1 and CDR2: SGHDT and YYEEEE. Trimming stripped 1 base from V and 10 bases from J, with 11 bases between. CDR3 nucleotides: TGTGCCAGCAGCTTGCGGAGTGCGGGAGCTTTCTTT. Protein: CASSLRSAGAFF.

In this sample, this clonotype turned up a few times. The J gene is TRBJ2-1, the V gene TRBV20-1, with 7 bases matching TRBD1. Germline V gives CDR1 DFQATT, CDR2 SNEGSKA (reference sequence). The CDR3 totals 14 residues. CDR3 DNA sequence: TGCAGCACCACAGGGGCGAGGTCCTACAATGAGCAGTTCTTC. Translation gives CSTTGARSYNEQFF.

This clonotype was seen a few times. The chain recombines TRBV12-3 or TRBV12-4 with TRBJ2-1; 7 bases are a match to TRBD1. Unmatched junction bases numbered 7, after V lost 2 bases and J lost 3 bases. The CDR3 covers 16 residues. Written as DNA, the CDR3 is TGTGCCAGCAGTTTATACAGGGGCTCCGGCTACAATGAGCAGTTCTTC. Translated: CASSLYRGSGYNEQFF.

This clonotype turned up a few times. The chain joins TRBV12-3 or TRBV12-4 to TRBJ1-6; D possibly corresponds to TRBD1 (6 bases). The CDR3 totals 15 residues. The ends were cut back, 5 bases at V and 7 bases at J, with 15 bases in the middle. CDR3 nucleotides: TGTGCCAGCAGTCGGGAGACAGGTGGGAATTCACCCCTCCACTTT. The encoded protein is CASSRETGGNSPLHF.

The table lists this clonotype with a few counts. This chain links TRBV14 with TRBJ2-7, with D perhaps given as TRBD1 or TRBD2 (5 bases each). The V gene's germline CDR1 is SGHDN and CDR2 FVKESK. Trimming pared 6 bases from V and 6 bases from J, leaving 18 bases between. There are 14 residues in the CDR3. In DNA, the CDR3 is TGTGCCAGCAGACTAGGGACCGCAACCTTCGAGCAGTACTTC. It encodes CASRLGTATFEQYF.

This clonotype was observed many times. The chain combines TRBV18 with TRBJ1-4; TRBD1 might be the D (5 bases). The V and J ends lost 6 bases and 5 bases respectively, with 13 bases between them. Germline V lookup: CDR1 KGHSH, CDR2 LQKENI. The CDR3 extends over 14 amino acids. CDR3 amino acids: CASSRQGLNEKLFF. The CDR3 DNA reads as TGTGCCAGCTCTCGTCAGGGACTGAATGAAAAACTGTTTTTT. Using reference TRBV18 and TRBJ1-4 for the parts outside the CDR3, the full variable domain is NAGVMQNPRHLVRRRGQEARLRCSPMKGHSHVYWYRQLPEEGLKFMVYLQKENIIDESGMPKERFSAEFPKEGPSILRIQQVVRGDSAAYFCASSRQGLNEKLFFGSGTQLSVL.

In DNA, the CDR3 is TGTGCCAGCAGTTTATGGGGTCTAGCGGGAGGGCCCGGTAGCTCGAAGACCCAGTACTTC. It codes for CASSLWGLAGGPGSSKTQYF. The chain uses TRBV27 and TRBJ2-5; 12 bases agree with TRBD2. Trimming cost V 1 base and J 6 bases; bases outside gene matches: 18. The germline CDR1 and CDR2 sequences are MNHEY and SMNVEV (reference sequence). CDR3 length: 20 amino acids.

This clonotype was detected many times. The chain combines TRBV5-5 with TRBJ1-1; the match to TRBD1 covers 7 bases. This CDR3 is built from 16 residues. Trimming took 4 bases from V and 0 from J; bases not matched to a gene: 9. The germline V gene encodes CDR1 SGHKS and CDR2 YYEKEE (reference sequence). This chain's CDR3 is CASSLKWDSLNTEAFF. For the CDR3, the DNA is TGTGCCAGCAGCCTGAAGTGGGACAGCTTGAACACTGAAGCTTTCTTT.

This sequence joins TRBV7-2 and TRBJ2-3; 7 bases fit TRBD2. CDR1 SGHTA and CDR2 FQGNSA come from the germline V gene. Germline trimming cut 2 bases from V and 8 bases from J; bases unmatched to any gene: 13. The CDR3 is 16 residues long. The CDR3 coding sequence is TGTGCCAGCAGCTTATGGGCTAGCGGTGCGAGAGGTACGCAGTATTTT. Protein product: CASSLWASGARGTQYF.

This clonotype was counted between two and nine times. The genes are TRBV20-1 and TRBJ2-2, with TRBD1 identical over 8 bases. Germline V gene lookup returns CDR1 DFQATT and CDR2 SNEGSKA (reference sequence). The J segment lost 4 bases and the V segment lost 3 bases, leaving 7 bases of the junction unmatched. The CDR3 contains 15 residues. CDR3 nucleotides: TGCAGTGCTAGGCTATTCACAGGGGGCACCGGGGAGCTGTTTTTT. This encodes CSARLFTGGTGELFF.

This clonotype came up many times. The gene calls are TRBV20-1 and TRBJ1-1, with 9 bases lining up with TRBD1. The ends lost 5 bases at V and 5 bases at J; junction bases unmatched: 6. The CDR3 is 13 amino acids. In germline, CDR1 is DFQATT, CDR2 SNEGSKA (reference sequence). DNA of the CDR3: TGCAGTGCTGAGGGACAGGGTCGGACTGAAGCTTTCTTT. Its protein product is CSAEGQGRTEAFF.

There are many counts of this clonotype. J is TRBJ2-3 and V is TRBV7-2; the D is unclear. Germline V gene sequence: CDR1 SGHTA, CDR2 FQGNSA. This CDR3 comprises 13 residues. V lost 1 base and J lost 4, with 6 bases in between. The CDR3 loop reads CASSLEGSDTQYF. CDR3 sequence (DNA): TGTGCCAGCAGCTTAGAGGGTTCAGATACGCAGTATTTT.

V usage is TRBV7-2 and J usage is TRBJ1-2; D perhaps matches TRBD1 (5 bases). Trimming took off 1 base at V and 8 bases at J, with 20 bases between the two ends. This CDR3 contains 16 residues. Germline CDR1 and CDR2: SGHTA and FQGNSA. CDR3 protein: CASSLVAAGRSDGYTF. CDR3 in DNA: TGTGCCAGCAGCTTAGTCGCGGCAGGGAGGAGTGACGGCTACACCTTC.

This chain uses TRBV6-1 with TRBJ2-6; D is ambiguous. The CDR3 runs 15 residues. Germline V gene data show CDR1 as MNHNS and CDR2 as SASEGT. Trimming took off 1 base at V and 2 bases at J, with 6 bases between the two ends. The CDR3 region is CASSEGSAGANVLTF. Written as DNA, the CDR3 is TGTGCCAGCAGTGAAGGGTCGGCTGGGGCCAACGTCCTGACTTTC.

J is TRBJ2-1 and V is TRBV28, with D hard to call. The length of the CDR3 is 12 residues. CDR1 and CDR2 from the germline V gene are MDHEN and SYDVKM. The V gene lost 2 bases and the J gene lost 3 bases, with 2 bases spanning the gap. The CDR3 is CASSLIYNEQFF. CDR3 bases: TGTGCCAGCAGTTTAATCTACAATGAGCAGTTCTTC.

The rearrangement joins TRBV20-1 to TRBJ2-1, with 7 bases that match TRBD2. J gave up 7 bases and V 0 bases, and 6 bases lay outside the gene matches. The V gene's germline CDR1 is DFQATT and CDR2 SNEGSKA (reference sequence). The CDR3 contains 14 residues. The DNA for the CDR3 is TGCAGTGCTAGAGAGGGGGGGAAGGGGAATGAGCAGTTCTTC. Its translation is CSAREGGKGNEQFF.

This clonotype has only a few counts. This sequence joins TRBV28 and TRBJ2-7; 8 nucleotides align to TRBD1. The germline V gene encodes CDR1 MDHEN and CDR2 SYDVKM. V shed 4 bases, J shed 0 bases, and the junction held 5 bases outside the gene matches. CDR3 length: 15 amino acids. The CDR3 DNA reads TGTGCCAGCAGTTCGCAGGGGGCCGGCTCCTACGAGCAGTACTTC. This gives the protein CASSSQGAGSYEQYF.

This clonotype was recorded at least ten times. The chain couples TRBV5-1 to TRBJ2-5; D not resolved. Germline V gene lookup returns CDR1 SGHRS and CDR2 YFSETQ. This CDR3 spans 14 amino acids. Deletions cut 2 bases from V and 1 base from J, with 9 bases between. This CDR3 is CASSLGSVQETQYF. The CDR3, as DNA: TGCGCCAGCAGCTTAGGATCAGTCCAAGAGACCCAGTACTTC.